This T cell receptor (beta chain) was identified during a study of shared clonotypes between healthy human individuals. Findings of the study overall: Few donors restricted represented genetic and exposure-history diversity. All-four-donor shared clonotypes had higher generation probabilities than non-shared clonotypes did.

Worth noting for this clone: Its specificity is unknown.

CDR1 is SGDLS and CDR2 is YYNGEE in the germline V gene. Germline trimming cut 3 bases from V and 0 bases from J; bases unmatched to any gene: 5. The CDR3 covers 16 residues. Recent vaccinations or acute infections were absent in the healthy HIV-negative adult donors. The data were produced by immunoSEQ multiplex PCR, yet TCRdb's version contains in-frame clones alone and is incomplete. The sample shows some 1 million clones, 70% to 80% of them seen only once. Sequenced: memory CD4+ T cells sorted from blood. Subset defined: CD45RA-negative fraction. The rearrangement uses TRBV9 and TRBJ2-4, with 8 positions matching TRBD1. The sequence was collected from a man aged 18 to 29 in good health. CDR3 DNA: TGTGCCAGCAGCGACGGACAGGGCGTAGCCAAAAACATTCAGTACTTC. Amino acids: CASSDGQGVAKNIQYF.